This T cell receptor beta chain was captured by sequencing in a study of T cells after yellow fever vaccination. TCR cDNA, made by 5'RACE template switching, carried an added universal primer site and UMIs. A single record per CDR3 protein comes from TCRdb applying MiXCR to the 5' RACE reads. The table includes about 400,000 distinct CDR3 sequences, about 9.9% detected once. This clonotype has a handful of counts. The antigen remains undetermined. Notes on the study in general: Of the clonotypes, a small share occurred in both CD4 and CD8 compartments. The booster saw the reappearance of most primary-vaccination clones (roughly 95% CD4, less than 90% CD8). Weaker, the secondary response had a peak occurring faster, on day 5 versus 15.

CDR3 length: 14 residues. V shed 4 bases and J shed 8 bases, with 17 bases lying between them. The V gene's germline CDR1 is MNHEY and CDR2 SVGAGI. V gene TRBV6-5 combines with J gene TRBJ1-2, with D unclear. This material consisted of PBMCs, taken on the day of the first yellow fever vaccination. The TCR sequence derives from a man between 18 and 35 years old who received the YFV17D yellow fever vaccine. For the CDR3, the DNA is TGTGCCAGCAGTTCCGACTCGCCCACGAGGGGCTACACCTTC. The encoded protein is CASSSDSPTRGYTF.